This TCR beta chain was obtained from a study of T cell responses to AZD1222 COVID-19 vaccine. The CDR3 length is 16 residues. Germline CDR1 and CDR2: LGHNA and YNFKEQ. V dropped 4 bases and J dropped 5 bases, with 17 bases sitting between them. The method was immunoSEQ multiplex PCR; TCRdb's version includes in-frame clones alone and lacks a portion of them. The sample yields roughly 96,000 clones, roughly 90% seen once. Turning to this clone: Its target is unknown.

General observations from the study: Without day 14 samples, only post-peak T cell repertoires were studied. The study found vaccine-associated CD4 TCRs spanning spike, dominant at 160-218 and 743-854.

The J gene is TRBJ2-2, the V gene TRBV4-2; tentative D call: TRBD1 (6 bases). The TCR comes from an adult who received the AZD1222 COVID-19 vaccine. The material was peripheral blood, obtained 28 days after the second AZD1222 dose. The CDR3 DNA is TGTGCCAGCAGCCTCCCCCCATACAGGGAGACCGGGGAGCTGTTTTTT. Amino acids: CASSLPPYRETGELFF.